The 32 T cell receptor beta chains below all came from one sample that was sequenced in a study of identical twins. One entry per CDR3 protein, called by TCRdb with MiXCR from the 5' RACE reads. The table lists just under 550,000 distinct CDR3 sequences, roughly 15% of them singletons, with nearly 0.45% in the top ten. The data were also submitted as part of a second study, on yellow fever vaccine responses in identical twins.

Material: CD4+ T cells sorted from blood. The receptors derive from a young woman in good health.

This rearrangement joins TRBV20-1 to TRBJ2-1, with D unclear. V was clipped by 4 bases and J by 9 bases, with 7 bases between them. Germline V gene data show CDR1 as DFQATT and CDR2 as SNEGSKA (reference sequence). This CDR3 region has 10 residues. The CDR3 DNA reads TGCAGTGCTATAAAGGGTGAGCAGTTCTTC. It translates to CSAIKGEQFF.

This clonotype was detected only a few times. The genes are TRBV6-1 and TRBJ2-7, with D possibly being TRBD1 (6 bases). With 7 bases removed from V and 3 bases from J, the gap between germline ends came to 13 bases. Germline CDR1 MNHNS, CDR2 SASEGT. The CDR3 has 13 amino acids. For the CDR3, the DNA is TGTGCCAGCAACACAGGGCAGAACTACGAGCAGTACTTC. This translates into CASNTGQNYEQYF.

The chain combines TRBV15 with TRBJ1-1; possibly TRBD1 for D (5 bases). Germline CDR1 and CDR2: LNHNV and YYDKDF (reference sequence). V lost 1 base and J lost 3, with 9 bases in between. The CDR3 runs 14 residues. CDR3 sequence reads: CATSRGRGDTEAFF. The CDR3 DNA is TGTGCCACCAGCAGAGGCCGGGGGGACACTGAAGCTTTCTTT.

The chain is built from TRBV18 and TRBJ2-7; 10 positions agree with TRBD2. There are 14 residues in the CDR3. Germline-derived CDR1 and CDR2 are KGHSH and LQKENI. CDR3 coding DNA: TGTGGCCTGCGAGGGCTAGCGGGGGTCTACGAGCAGTACTTC. Translated: CGLRGLAGVYEQYF.

The chain is built from TRBV2 and TRBJ2-1, with 9 positions matching TRBD1. The germline CDR1 and CDR2 sequences are SNHLY and FYNNEI. V trimming: 6 bases; J trimming: 6 bases; junction bases outside the gene matches: 9. The CDR3 spans 15 residues. The CDR3 coding sequence is TGTGCCAGCAGGGGGCGAGGACAGGGGTTCAATGAGCAGTTCTTC. Translation: CASRGRGQGFNEQFF.

This clonotype was recorded many times. This rearrangement joins TRBV12-3 or TRBV12-4 to TRBJ1-5, with D hard to call. The V gene lost 5 bases and the J gene lost 4 bases, with 6 bases spanning the gap. This CDR3 is built from 12 residues. The chain's CDR3 is CASSGINQPQHF. In DNA form, the CDR3 reads TGTGCCAGCAGTGGGATTAATCAGCCCCAGCATTTT.

The chain uses TRBV4-1 and TRBJ2-5; D gene unclear. V was clipped by 1 base and J by 2 bases, with 11 bases between them. CDR1 is MGHRA, CDR2 YSYEKL, per germline. The CDR3 sequence is 15 residues long. The CDR3 loop is CASSQAGEKQETQYF. The CDR3 DNA is TGCGCCAGCAGCCAAGCTGGGGAAAAGCAAGAGACCCAGTACTTC.

This clonotype was seen more than once but under ten times. The rearrangement links TRBV7-3 to TRBJ1-1; D ambiguous. Between the trimmed V and J ends, which lost 1 base and 0 bases, there was a span of 6 bases. The CDR3 consists of 14 residues. Germline CDR1 and CDR2: SGHTA and FQGTGA. The CDR3 loop is CASSLIRVNTEAFF. The CDR3 DNA follows: TGTGCCAGCAGCTTAATCCGGGTGAACACTGAAGCTTTCTTT.

This clonotype was recorded a few times. This rearrangement joins TRBV3-1 to TRBJ1-6, with D uncertain. The V gene's germline CDR1 is LGHDT and CDR2 YNNKEL (reference sequence). This CDR3 has 15 residues. Deletions cut 1 base from V and 10 bases from J, with 14 bases between. CDR3 nucleotides: TGTGCCAGCAGCCAAGTTGGATATTCGACCTCACCCCTCCACTTT. Translation: CASSQVGYSTSPLHF.

The J gene is TRBJ2-6, the V gene TRBV5-1, with 10 bases aligning to TRBD1. The germline gives CDR1 SGHRS, CDR2 YFSETQ. J gave up 2 bases and V 4 bases, and 0 bases lay outside the gene matches. The length of the CDR3 is 15 residues. The CDR3 reads CASSGTGAGANVLTF. The DNA of the CDR3 is TGCGCCAGCAGCGGGACAGGGGCTGGGGCCAACGTCCTGACTTTC.

This clonotype has a handful of counts. The gene calls are TRBV20-1 and TRBJ1-1, with D possibly matching TRBD1 (5 bases). The CDR3 sequence is 12 residues long. The V gene lost 6 bases and the J gene lost 4 bases, with 12 bases spanning the gap. Germline V gene lookup returns CDR1 DFQATT and CDR2 SNEGSKA (reference sequence). CDR3 loop: CSAAGRLTEAFF. The DNA for the CDR3 is TGCAGTGCGGCAGGGCGGCTCACTGAAGCTTTCTTT.

This clonotype was recorded at least ten times. The V gene is TRBV10-3, the J gene TRBJ2-7; a possible D gene is TRBD2 (6 bases). The CDR3 is made up of 13 amino acids. From germline, CDR1 is ENHRY and CDR2 SYGVKD. The V end lost 3 bases, the J end lost 5 bases, and 11 bases lay between the germline ends. The CDR3 DNA reads as TGTGCCATCAGTGATAACCGGGGGAACGAGCAGTACGTC. Its protein product is CAISDNRGNEQYV.

The chain links TRBV3-1 to TRBJ2-2, with 11 bases identical to TRBD2. Germline trimming cut 8 bases from V and 8 bases from J; bases unmatched to any gene: 13. CDR1 LGHDT and CDR2 YNNKEL come from the germline V gene (reference sequence). The CDR3 totals 16 residues. The CDR3 DNA sequence: TGTGCCAGCGTGGGCTGGGGGACTAGCGGCGGTGGGGAGCTGTTTTTT. The encoded protein is CASVGWGTSGGGELFF.

The chain joins TRBV9 to TRBJ2-2; no definite D call. V lost 0 bases and J lost 6, with 12 bases in between. The length of the CDR3 is 15 residues. Germline loops: CDR1 SGDLS, CDR2 YYNGEE. The CDR3 loop is CASSVGDPGSGELFF. The DNA for the CDR3 is TGTGCCAGCAGCGTAGGGGATCCCGGATCCGGGGAGCTGTTTTTT.

V and J are TRBV21-1 and TRBJ2-7; TRBD1 is the table's D call and was not checked against the DNA. TRBV21-1 is assigned pseudogene status. This CDR3 region has 17 residues. The CDR3 nucleotides are TGTGCCAGCAGCAAAGGGAGACCTGAACAGGGGGCGAACGAGCAGTACGTC. Its translation: CASSKGRPEQGANEQYV.

This clonotype was detected only a few times. The CDR3 loop is CASSPLIGTGSSYEQYF. The CDR3 DNA follows: TGTGCCAGCAGTCCCCTTATTGGGACAGGTTCCTCCTACGAGCAGTACTTC. The genes are TRBV27 and TRBJ2-7; 8 bases align to TRBD1. The length of the CDR3 is 17 residues. Germline loops: CDR1 MNHEY, CDR2 SMNVEV (reference sequence). Trimming at V came to 5 bases and at J to 0 bases, leaving 12 bases not matched to a gene.

In its sample, this clonotype was seen a few times. The rearrangement joins TRBV6-6 to TRBJ2-7; tentatively, D is TRBD1 or TRBD2 (6 bases each). The germline CDR1 and CDR2 sequences are MNHNY and SVGAGI (reference sequence). V dropped 6 bases and J dropped 5 bases, with 11 bases sitting between them. The CDR3 sequence is 12 residues long. This chain's CDR3 is CASRRGDHEQYF. The CDR3 DNA reads as TGTGCCAGCAGAAGGGGGGACCACGAGCAGTACTTC.

The genes are TRBV6-5 and TRBJ1-2; D unresolved. This CDR3 region has 12 residues. The V gene's germline CDR1 is MNHEY and CDR2 SVGAGI. With 6 bases removed from V and 8 bases from J, the gap between germline ends came to 13 bases. This CDR3 reads CASRRDAAGYTF. CDR3 bases: TGTGCCAGCAGGAGGGATGCGGCAGGCTACACCTTC.

This clonotype was seen more than once but under ten times. CDR3 loop: CASSYPTRGGGVHNEQFF. DNA of the CDR3: TGTGCCAGCAGTTACCCGACCAGGGGGGGAGGGGTACACAATGAGCAGTTCTTC. The V gene is TRBV6-8, the J gene TRBJ2-1; perhaps D is TRBD1 or TRBD2 (7 bases each). Germline lookup yields CDR1 MNHGY and CDR2 SAAAGT. V was shortened by 2 bases and J by 5 bases, with 22 bases between the two germline ends. There are 18 residues in the CDR3.

This clonotype has more than one count but fewer than ten. V and J are TRBV28 and TRBJ1-2; D is unresolved. V lost 3 bases, J lost 2 bases, and 7 bases lay in between. CDR3 length: 13 residues. CDR1 is MDHEN, CDR2 SYDVKM, per germline. In nucleotides, the CDR3 is TGTGCCAGCAGTTTTAGTCAGAACTATGGCTACACCTTC. As protein: CASSFSQNYGYTF.

This clonotype was counted between two and nine times. The rearrangement links TRBV15 to TRBJ2-2, with D possibly TRBD1 on 5 matching bases. The germline V gene encodes CDR1 LNHNV and CDR2 YYDKDF (reference sequence). CDR3 size: 16 residues. Trimming pared 0 bases from V and 0 bases from J, leaving 8 bases between. The CDR3 DNA is TGTGCCACCAGCAGAGATGGCAGGGCGAACACCGGGGAGCTGTTTTTT. It is translated as CATSRDGRANTGELFF.

This clonotype was found a few times. The chain recombines TRBV29-1 with TRBJ1-2; 7 nucleotides agree with TRBD1. The CDR3 is 14 amino acids. Germline assignment: CDR1 SQVTM and CDR2 ANQGSEA. Trimming at V came to 7 bases and at J to 4 bases, leaving 12 bases not matched to a gene. The CDR3 region is CSAGAGQAVYGYTF. In DNA, the CDR3 is TGCAGCGCAGGAGCTGGACAGGCCGTCTATGGCTACACCTTC.

This clonotype was counted a few times. This chain uses TRBV7-9 with TRBJ1-5; 7 nucleotides agree with TRBD1. The CDR3 spans 14 residues. Germline assignment: CDR1 SEHNR and CDR2 FQNEAQ (reference sequence). Germline trimming cut 6 bases from V and 7 bases from J; bases unmatched to any gene: 9. Written as DNA, the CDR3 is TGTGCCAGCAGTGCTAGGGGGCGCGGGCAGCCCCAGCATTTT. This codes for CASSARGRGQPQHF.

This clonotype was observed a few times. The chain carries TRBV2 and TRBJ2-5; 7 nucleotides agree with TRBD2. The germline V gene encodes CDR1 SNHLY and CDR2 FYNNEI. V shed 2 bases, J shed 2 bases, and the junction held 8 bases outside the gene matches. This CDR3 contains 16 residues. The CDR3 here is CASSEWAGTMQETQYF. The CDR3 DNA reads as TGTGCCAGCAGTGAATGGGCCGGGACTATGCAAGAGACCCAGTACTTC.

In its sample, this clonotype was seen a few times. The chain links TRBV20-1 to TRBJ2-1; TRBD1 matches 9 bases. The J segment lost 9 bases and the V segment lost 1 base, leaving 4 bases of the junction unmatched. Germline values: CDR1 DFQATT, CDR2 SNEGSKA (reference sequence). The CDR3 runs to 13 residues. CDR3 DNA: TGCAGTGCTAGAGGCAGGACAGGGGTTGAGCAGTTCTTC. It translates to CSARGRTGVEQFF.

This chain joins TRBV12-3 or TRBV12-4 and TRBJ2-1; possibly TRBD1 for D (6 bases). The CDR3 is made up of 15 amino acids. The ends were cut back, 0 bases at V and 9 bases at J, with 15 bases in the middle. CDR3 coding DNA: TGTGCCAGCAGTTTAGCAACAGGGAATTGGGGTGAGCAGTTCTTC. Encoded protein: CASSLATGNWGEQFF.

The V and J genes are TRBV5-1 and TRBJ2-7, with 8 positions matching TRBD1. Germline V gene data show CDR1 as SGHRS and CDR2 as YFSETQ. V shed 4 bases, J shed 0 bases, and the junction held 6 bases outside the gene matches. The CDR3 spans 15 residues. CDR3 region: CASSPSGQGSYEQYV. The CDR3 DNA is TGCGCCAGCAGCCCCTCTGGACAGGGCTCCTACGAGCAGTACGTC.

In the case of this clonotype: It may be a read error: a sequence one base away is much more abundant. The rearrangement uses TRBV3-1 and TRBJ1-1; D not certain. CDR1 is LGHDT, CDR2 YNNKEL, per germline (reference sequence). This CDR3 contains 13 residues. V gave up 1 base and J gave up 5 bases, with 8 bases separating them. This CDR3 is CASSQGEKTEAFF. CDR3 nucleotides: TGTGCCAGCAGCCAAGGGGAGAAGACTGAAGCTTTCTTT.

The CDR3 reads CASSQGHSSGANVLTF. Here the CDR3 DNA reads TGTGCCAGCAGTCAGGGACATTCCTCTGGGGCCAACGTCCTGACTTTC. This chain uses TRBV7-6 with TRBJ2-6; D is perhaps TRBD1 (6 bases). Trimming removed 6 bases from V and 0 bases from J, with 12 bases in between. Germline CDR1 and CDR2: SGHVS and FNYEAQ. The CDR3 consists of 16 residues. Full variable domain (missing parts from reference TRBV7-6 and TRBJ2-6): GAGVSQSPRYKVTKRGQDVALRCDPISGHVSLYWYRQALGQGPEFLTYFNYEAQQDKSGLPNDRFSAERPEGSISTLTIQRTEQRDSAMYRCASSQGHSSGANVLTFGAGSRLTVL.

This clonotype showed up just a few times. The chain has TRBV11-2 and TRBJ2-7; D possibly uses TRBD1 or TRBD2 (5 bases each). Germline loops: CDR1 SGHAT, CDR2 FQNNGV. V lost 5 bases and J lost 2, with 13 bases in between. The CDR3 covers 14 residues. CDR3 nucleotides: TGTGCCAGCAGCCTGACCCGGGACCCCTACGAGCAGTACTTC. As protein: CASSLTRDPYEQYF.

The chain joins TRBV24-1 to TRBJ2-1, with a weak D call TRBD2 (7 bases). Germline V gene lookup returns CDR1 KGHDR and CDR2 SFDVKD. The V and J ends lost 3 bases and 3 bases respectively, with 14 bases between them. The CDR3 runs 16 residues. CDR3 sequence reads: CATSDPRGAGYNEQFF. CDR3 nucleotides: TGTGCCACCAGTGATCCACGGGGGGCTGGCTACAATGAGCAGTTCTTC.

This clonotype was detected only a few times. The rearrangement joins TRBV29-1 to TRBJ2-1, with 16 bases that match TRBD2. CDR1 SQVTM and CDR2 ANQGSEA come from the germline V gene. The CDR3 totals 18 residues. Trimming cost V 5 bases and J 3 bases; bases outside gene matches: 10. CDR3 DNA sequence: TGCAGCGTTCCTCCGGGACTAGCGGGAGGGCCTAGCTACAATGAGCAGTTCTTC. It is translated as CSVPPGLAGGPSYNEQFF.